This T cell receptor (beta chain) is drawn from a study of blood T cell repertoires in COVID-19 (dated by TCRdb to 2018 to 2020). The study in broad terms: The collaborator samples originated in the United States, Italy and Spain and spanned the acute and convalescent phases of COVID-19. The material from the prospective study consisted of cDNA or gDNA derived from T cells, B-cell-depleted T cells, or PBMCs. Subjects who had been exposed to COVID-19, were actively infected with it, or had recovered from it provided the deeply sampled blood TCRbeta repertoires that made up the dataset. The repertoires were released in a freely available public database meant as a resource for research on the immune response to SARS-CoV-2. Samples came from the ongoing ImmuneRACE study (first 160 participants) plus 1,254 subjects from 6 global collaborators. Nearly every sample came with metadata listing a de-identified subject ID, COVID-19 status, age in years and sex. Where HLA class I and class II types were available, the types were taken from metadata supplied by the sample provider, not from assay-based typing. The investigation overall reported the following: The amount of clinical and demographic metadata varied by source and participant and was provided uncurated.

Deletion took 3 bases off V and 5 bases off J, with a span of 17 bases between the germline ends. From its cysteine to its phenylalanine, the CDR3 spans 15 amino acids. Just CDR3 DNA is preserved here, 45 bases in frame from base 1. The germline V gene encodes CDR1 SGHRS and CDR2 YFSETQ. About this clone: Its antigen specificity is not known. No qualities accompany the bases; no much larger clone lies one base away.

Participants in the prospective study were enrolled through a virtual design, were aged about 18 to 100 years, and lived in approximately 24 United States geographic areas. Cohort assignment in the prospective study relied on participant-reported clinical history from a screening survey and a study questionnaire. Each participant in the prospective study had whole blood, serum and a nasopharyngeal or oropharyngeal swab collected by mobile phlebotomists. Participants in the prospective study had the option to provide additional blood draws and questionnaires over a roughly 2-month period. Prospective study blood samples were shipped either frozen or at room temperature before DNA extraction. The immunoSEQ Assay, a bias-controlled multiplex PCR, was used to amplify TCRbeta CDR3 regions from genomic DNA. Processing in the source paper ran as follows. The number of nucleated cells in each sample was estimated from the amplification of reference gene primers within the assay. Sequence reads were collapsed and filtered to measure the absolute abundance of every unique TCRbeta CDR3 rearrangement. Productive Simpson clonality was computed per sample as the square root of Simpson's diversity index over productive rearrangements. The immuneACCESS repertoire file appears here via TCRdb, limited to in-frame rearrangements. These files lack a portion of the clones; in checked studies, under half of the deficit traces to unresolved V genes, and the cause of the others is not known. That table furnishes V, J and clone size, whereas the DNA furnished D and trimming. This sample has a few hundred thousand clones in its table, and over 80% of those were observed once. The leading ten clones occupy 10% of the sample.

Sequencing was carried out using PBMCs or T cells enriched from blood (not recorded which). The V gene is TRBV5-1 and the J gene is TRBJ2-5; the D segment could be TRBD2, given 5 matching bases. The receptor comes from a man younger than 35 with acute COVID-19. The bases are TGCGCCAGCAGCTCCTTCCGGGATACAGCGGAGACCCAGTACTTC. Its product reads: CASSSFRDTAETQYF.